The 15 T cell receptor beta chains listed next were all sequenced from one sample in a study of Graves' ophthalmopathy and Graves' hyperthyroidism. CDR3 regions of TCR beta were amplified from RNA transcripts. Following a first-round RT-PCR that used HTBI primers, a second-round multiplex PCR was carried out. TCRdb ran MiXCR on the multiplex PCR reads and lists one entry per CDR3 protein. The sample has 500,000 to 700,000 distinct CDR3 sequences; about 20% are singletons. Sample: peripheral blood. Receptor source: a woman aged 18 to 35 with stable Graves' hyperthyroidism. Some clones in this sample may be carry-over from other donors' samples.

This clonotype showed up many times. J is TRBJ2-2 and V is TRBV7-3; a weak D match, TRBD2 (5 bases). Trimming removed 5 bases from V and 7 bases from J, with 8 bases in between. The germline gives CDR1 SGHTA, CDR2 FQGTGA. This CDR3 contains 12 residues. CDR3 bases: TGTGCCAGCAGCCCCGGGGTCGGGGAGCTGTTTTTT. This translates into CASSPGVGELFF.

Of note for this clonotype: A much larger clone differs from this one at a single base, so this may be a read error. The rearrangement joins TRBV30 to TRBJ2-7; unclear D gene. Germline CDR1 and CDR2: GTSNPN and SVGIG (reference sequence). The V gene lost 8 bases and the J gene lost 3 bases, with 11 bases spanning the gap. The CDR3 runs to 11 residues. The CDR3 protein is CARTLGYEQYF. CDR3 coding DNA: TGTGCCCGGACCTTGGGCTACGAGCAGTACTTC.

The genes are TRBV6-2 or TRBV6-3 and TRBJ2-7, with 8 bases aligning to TRBD1. With V trimmed by 9 bases and J by 7 bases, 14 bases remained unmatched. This CDR3 has 14 residues. Germline V gene lookup returns CDR1 MNHEY and CDR2 SVGEGT. The CDR3 here is CASAQGASPWEQYF. DNA of the CDR3: TGTGCCAGTGCCCAGGGGGCCAGTCCGTGGGAGCAGTACTTC.

This clonotype was recorded many times. This chain joins TRBV18 and TRBJ2-2; the D is unclear. The germline CDR1 and CDR2 sequences are KGHSH and LQKENI. V was trimmed by 5 bases and J by 7 bases, leaving 11 bases between them. The CDR3 sequence is 13 residues long. Written as DNA, the CDR3 is TGTGCCAGCTCAGCCCCTACAAGCGGGGAGCTGTTTTTT. Protein sequence: CASSAPTSGELFF.

This clonotype has only a few counts. The genes are TRBV2 and TRBJ1-5; 7 positions match TRBD1. The germline V gene has CDR1 SNHLY and CDR2 FYNNEI. The J segment lost 4 bases and the V segment lost 10 bases, leaving 7 bases of the junction unmatched. This CDR3 comprises 13 residues. Here the CDR3 reads CAINGQANQPQHF. The CDR3 region has the DNA TGTGCCATCAACGGACAGGCTAATCAGCCCCAGCATTTT.

This clonotype was detected many times. The gene calls are TRBV6-1 and TRBJ1-1; TRBD1 agrees at 7 bases. Trimming took 2 bases from V and 11 from J; bases not matched to a gene: 5. Germline-derived CDR1 and CDR2 are MNHNS and SASEGT. This CDR3 spans 12 amino acids. The CDR3 sequence: CASSETGASAFF. The DNA for the CDR3 is TGTGCCAGCAGTGAAACAGGGGCCTCTGCTTTCTTT.

V usage is TRBV5-1 and J usage is TRBJ2-5; D not resolved. The CDR3 length is 15 residues. With 0 bases removed from V and 4 bases from J, the gap between germline ends came to 13 bases. Germline-derived CDR1 and CDR2 are SGHRS and YFSETQ. For the CDR3, the DNA is TGCGCCAGCAGCTTGGCCGTTGGGGTTCGAGAGACCCAGTACTTC. This codes for CASSLAVGVRETQYF.

About this clonotype itself: This may stem from a read error, because a much larger clone lies one nucleotide away. The V and J genes are TRBV10-3 and TRBJ1-1; 9 nucleotides match TRBD1. The CDR3 extends over 14 amino acids. CDR1 is ENHRY and CDR2 is SYGVKD in the germline V gene. This CDR3 is CSIRGQGENTEAFF. Written as DNA, the CDR3 is TGTTCCATCAGGGGACAGGGCGAGAACACTGAAGCTTTCTTT.

In its sample, this clonotype was seen many times. This chain connects TRBV19 to TRBJ1-5; D ambiguous. The germline V gene has CDR1 LNHDA and CDR2 SQIVND (reference sequence). The CDR3 extends over 12 amino acids. Trimming cost V 9 bases and J 6 bases, with 12 bases left between them. The DNA of the CDR3 is TGTGCCAGCTTGGCCGGGCCTCAGCCCCAGCATTTT. This encodes CASLAGPQPQHF.

This clonotype has a count of ten or more. This chain's CDR3 is CASSLTGTGPSYEQYF. The CDR3, as DNA: TGTGCCAGCAGTTTGACCGGGACAGGCCCATCCTACGAGCAGTACTTC. The V call is TRBV12-3 or TRBV12-4, the J call TRBJ2-7; 8 nucleotides align to TRBD1. Trimming at V came to 3 bases and at J to 1 base, leaving 8 bases not matched to a gene. CDR3 size: 16 residues.

This clonotype was counted at least ten times. The V call is TRBV7-9, the J call TRBJ2-5, with a possible D match to TRBD2 (5 bases). The CDR3 is made up of 13 amino acids. Germline V gene lookup returns CDR1 SEHNR and CDR2 FQNEAQ (reference sequence). The germline V and J ends were trimmed by 1 base and 5 bases, with 8 bases remaining between them. CDR3 DNA sequence: TGTGCCAGCAGCTTAGTGGGGAGTGAGACCCAGTACTTC. It yields the protein CASSLVGSETQYF.

This clonotype was seen more than once but under ten times. The chain couples TRBV6-2 or TRBV6-3 to TRBJ1-1, with 7 bases identical to TRBD1. V was clipped by 2 bases and J by 7 bases; unmatched bases: 1. CDR1 is MNHEY, CDR2 SVGEGT, per germline. This CDR3 region has 12 residues. The CDR3 DNA reads TGTGCCAGCAGTTACCACAGGGGTGAAGCTTTCTTT. Translated: CASSYHRGEAFF.

The rearrangement joins TRBV12-3 or TRBV12-4 to TRBJ1-1, with D hard to call. The ends were cut back, 1 base at V and 2 bases at J, with 14 bases in the middle. CDR3 length: 16 residues. The CDR3 nucleotides read TGTGCCAGCAGTTTAGGGGGTTTGGCAGCCAACACTGAAGCTTTCTTT. It encodes CASSLGGLAANTEAFF.

The chain employs TRBV3-1 and TRBJ2-7, with TRBD2 as a possible D gene (5 bases). Germline values: CDR1 LGHDT, CDR2 YNNKEL (reference sequence). This CDR3 spans 17 amino acids. The ends were cut back, 0 bases at V and 1 base at J, with 16 bases in the middle. The CDR3 DNA is TGTGCCAGCAGCCAAGATTTCGCCGGGGAAGGATCCTACGAGCAGTACTTC. Its translation: CASSQDFAGEGSYEQYF.

This clonotype has a count of ten or more. The V and J genes are TRBV6-1 and TRBJ1-1; D is uncertain. This CDR3 is 15 amino acids long. Germline CDR1 reads MNHNS; CDR2 reads SASEGT. Trimming shortened V by 5 bases and J by 1 base, and 14 bases separated the two germline ends. The chain's CDR3 is CASSPLQTSNTEAFF. The CDR3 nucleotides are TGTGCCAGCAGTCCACTACAAACTTCGAACACTGAAGCTTTCTTT.